These T cell receptor beta chains were read from a single sample in a study of T-cell reconstitution after alpha-beta-depleted transplantation in children. TCRdb re-analysed the PCR reads in MiXCR, keeping a single row per CDR3 protein. The sample lists hundreds of thousands of distinct CDR3 sequences; about 12% were seen once. The material sequenced was PBMCs, taken before TCRalphabeta/CD19-depleted stem cell transplant. These receptors originate from a girl aged 2 to 9 with congenital amegakaryocytic thrombocytopenia, due to receive a stem cell transplant. CDR3s include the opening cysteine and the closing phenylalanine or tryptophan. The order of the fields is clone size, CDR3 length, J gene, V gene, D gene, CDR3 protein, CDR3 DNA. A D gene is named only where the DNA matches it firmly. Some rows have no size entry. The others give once, few or many, or a class for an expanded clone.

>many|14|TRBJ2-1|TRBV29-1|TRBD2
CSVRVLAGDNEQFF
TGCAGCGTTCGGGTCCTAGCGGGGGACAATGAGCAGTTCTTC
>few|14|TRBJ2-3|TRBV12-3/TRBV12-4|NA
CASSQGTTTDTQYF
TGTGCCAGCAGCCAGGGGACTACCACAGATACGCAGTATTTT
>many|14|TRBJ2-7|TRBV25-1|TRBD1
CASSIGTGGYEQYF
TGTGCCAGCAGCATCGGGACAGGGGGCTACGAGCAGTACTTC
>few|12|TRBJ1-6|TRBV12-3/TRBV12-4|NA
CASSLQSSPLHF
TGTGCCAGCAGTTTACAATCCTCACCCCTCCACTTT
>many|15|TRBJ2-7|TRBV5-8|NA
CASSLVAGPSYEQYF
TGTGCCAGCAGCTTGGTAGCAGGGCCCTCCTACGAGCAGTACTTC
>NA|14|TRBJ2-7|TRBV7-9|TRBD1
CASSLISGGHEQYF
TGTGCCAGCAGCCTCATCTCAGGGGGCCACGAGCAGTACTTC
>many|14|TRBJ2-1|TRBV20-1|NA
CSAETSSSYNEQFF
TGCAGTGCTGAGACCTCCTCAAGCTACAATGAGCAGTTCTTC
>few|16|TRBJ2-1|TRBV11-2|NA
CASRPLRLSSYNEQFF
TGTGCCAGCAGACCTCTGAGACTCAGCTCCTACAATGAGCAGTTCTTC
>few|16|TRBJ2-2|TRBV5-1|NA
CASRLKNGGNTGELFF
TGCGCCAGCAGGCTGAAGAATGGCGGGAACACCGGGGAGCTGTTTTTT
>many|12|TRBJ1-1|TRBV7-9|NA
CASSLGLTEAFF
TGTGCCAGCAGCCTCGGACTGACTGAAGCTTTCTTT
>NA|15|TRBJ1-5|TRBV3-1|TRBD1
CASSQGATGFQPQHF
TGTGCCAGCAGCCAAGGGGCGACAGGGTTCCAGCCCCAGCATTTT
>few|18|TRBJ2-1|TRBV7-8|TRBD2
CASSLKERTSGVYNEQFF
TGTGCCAGCAGCTTAAAAGAACGGACTAGCGGTGTTTACAATGAGCAGTTCTTC
>NA|16|TRBJ2-2|TRBV2|TRBD1
CASKDRAVGDTGELFF
TGTGCCAGCAAGGACAGGGCCGTTGGGGACACCGGGGAGCTGTTTTTT
>few|14|TRBJ1-2|TRBV29-1|TRBD1
CSVETRQGASGYTF
TGCAGCGTTGAAACTAGGCAGGGGGCGTCTGGCTACACCTTC
>many|16|TRBJ2-7|TRBV19|TRBD2
CASSTLAGGPSYEQYF
TGTGCCAGTAGTACCCTAGCGGGAGGGCCATCCTACGAGCAGTACTTC
>few|17|TRBJ2-5|TRBV7-9|NA
CASSLWGRSAGQQTQYF
TGTGCCAGCAGCTTATGGGGCAGATCAGCGGGACAACAGACCCAGTACTTC
>many|15|TRBJ1-5|TRBV20-1|NA
CSASPLGNSNQPQHF
TGCAGTGCTAGCCCGCTCGGCAATAGCAATCAGCCCCAGCATTTT
>NA|19|TRBJ2-7|TRBV18|TRBD2
CASSPPQGMISGRTYEQYF
TGTGCCAGCTCACCCCCACAGGGTATGATCAGCGGGAGGACCTACGAGCAGTACTTC
>many|13|TRBJ2-7|TRBV20-1|NA
CSALGGGGYEQYF
TGCAGTGCTTTGGGGGGTGGCGGGTACGAGCAGTACTTC
>many|13|TRBJ2-3|TRBV2|TRBD1
CASTLDRQHTQYF
TGTGCCAGCACTTTGGACAGGCAGCATACGCAGTATTTT
>many|13|TRBJ1-4|TRBV20-1|NA
CSASSGTQEKLFF
TGCAGTGCTTCCTCCGGGACACAAGAAAAACTGTTTTTT
>many|12|TRBJ2-1|TRBV5-1|NA
CASSLALDEQFF
TGCGCCAGCAGCTTGGCTTTGGATGAGCAGTTCTTC
>many|13|TRBJ2-7|TRBV12-3/TRBV12-4|NA
CASRPGLSGEQYF
TGTGCCAGCAGACCTGGTTTGAGTGGCGAGCAGTACTTC
>few|14|TRBJ2-7|TRBV5-1|NA
CASSLEGGNYEQYF
TGCGCCAGCAGCTTGGAGGGCGGGAACTACGAGCAGTACTTC
>NA|16|TRBJ2-1|TRBV5-1|TRBD2
CASSSEISGRGNEQFF
TGCGCCAGCAGCTCGGAAATTAGCGGGAGGGGGAATGAGCAGTTCTTC
>few|15|TRBJ2-3|TRBV7-9|NA
CASGPPRTSTDTQYF
TGTGCCAGCGGCCCCCCTAGAACTAGCACAGATACGCAGTATTTT
>NA|16|TRBJ2-5|TRBV5-1|NA
CASSLEPAKAQETQYF
TGCGCCAGCAGCTTGGAACCAGCGAAGGCCCAAGAGACCCAGTACTTC
>many|12|TRBJ1-4|TRBV7-6|NA
CASSLGREKLFF
TGTGCCAGCAGCTTGGGTCGGGAAAAACTGTTTTTT
>few|15|TRBJ2-1|TRBV20-1|TRBD2
CSAQEAGGPRNEQFF
TGCAGTGCTCAGGAGGCGGGAGGCCCGCGGAATGAGCAGTTCTTC
>many|15|TRBJ2-4|TRBV20-1|NA
CSARAARVAKNIQYF
TGCAGTGCTAGAGCAGCAAGAGTAGCCAAAAACATTCAGTACTTC
>many|16|TRBJ2-1|TRBV30|NA
CAGQRQLATRNNEQFF
TGTGCCGGACAACGTCAACTAGCCACCAGAAACAATGAGCAGTTCTTC
>NA|13|TRBJ1-2|TRBV11-2|NA
CASSRPGGYGYTF
TGTGCCAGCAGCAGACCGGGAGGGTATGGCTACACCTTC
>few|12|TRBJ1-1|TRBV12-3/TRBV12-4|NA
CASSAGGSEAFF
TGTGCCAGCAGCGCGGGGGGCTCTGAAGCTTTCTTT
>few|11|TRBJ2-2|TRBV21-1|NA
CARRLQGELFF
TGTGCCAGACGATTACAAGGGGAGCTGTTTTTT
>many|16|TRBJ2-2|TRBV12-3/TRBV12-4|NA
CASSLVGMKNTGELFF
TGTGCCAGCAGTTTGGTCGGGATGAAGAACACCGGGGAGCTGTTTTTT
>few|12|TRBJ2-1|TRBV3-1|NA
CASSPARAEQFF
TGTGCCAGCAGCCCGGCACGGGCTGAGCAGTTCTTC
>many|15|TRBJ2-1|TRBV12-3/TRBV12-4|TRBD1
CASRYRDSSYNEQFF
TGTGCCAGCAGATACCGGGACAGCAGTTACAATGAGCAGTTCTTC
>once|16|TRBJ1-2|TRBV12-3/TRBV12-4|TRBD1
CASSPGDSKRTGGYTF
TGTGCCAGCAGTCCCGGGGACAGCAAGAGAACGGGGGGCTACACCTTC
>NA|16|TRBJ2-7|TRBV6-1|TRBD2
CASSDDLAGANYEQYF
TGTGCCAGCAGCGATGATCTAGCGGGAGCAAACTACGAGCAGTACTTC
>many|16|TRBJ2-1|TRBV7-2|TRBD2
CASSLNLAGGYNEQFF
TGTGCCAGCAGCTTAAACTTAGCGGGAGGGTACAATGAGCAGTTCTTC
>many|16|TRBJ2-3|TRBV28|TRBD1
CASSFSGQGAGDTQYF
TGTGCCAGCAGTTTTTCGGGACAGGGGGCTGGAGATACGCAGTATTTT
>many|13|TRBJ2-1|TRBV20-1|TRBD1
CSARQGALDEQFF
TGCAGTGCCCGACAGGGGGCTTTAGATGAGCAGTTCTTC
>many|15|TRBJ2-3|TRBV20-1|TRBD2
CSAIDWREAPDTQYF
TGCAGTGCTATCGATTGGCGGGAGGCTCCAGATACGCAGTATTTT
>many|14|TRBJ1-1|TRBV20-1|TRBD1
CSASLPDRRIFAFF
TGCAGTGCTAGCCTGCCGGACAGGAGAATCTTTGCTTTCTTT
>few|15|TRBJ2-3|TRBV27|TRBD2
CASSIGLAGTDTQYF
TGTGCCAGCAGCATTGGACTAGCGGGCACAGATACGCAGTATTTT
>many|13|TRBJ2-3|TRBV7-8|NA
CASSKGTSNTQYF
TGTGCCAGCAGCAAAGGGACTTCGAATACGCAGTATTTT
>few|15|TRBJ1-1|TRBV7-6|TRBD1
CASSSQGLLNTEAFF
TGTGCCAGCAGCTCACAGGGGCTTCTGAACACTGAAGCTTTCTTT
>NA|14|TRBJ2-3|TRBV19|NA
CASTPFVDTDTQYF
TGTGCCAGTACTCCATTTGTCGACACAGATACGCAGTATTTT
>many|14|TRBJ2-3|TRBV7-6|NA
CASSHSGAADTQYF
TGTGCCAGCAGCCATAGCGGAGCAGCAGATACGCAGTATTTT
>NA|15|TRBJ1-5|TRBV19|NA
CASRQQGGNNQPQHF
TGTGCCAGTAGACAACAGGGAGGGAACAATCAGCCCCAGCATTTT
>few|14|TRBJ1-1|TRBV7-2|TRBD1
CATTRDRANTEAFF
TGTGCCACGACCCGGGACAGGGCGAACACTGAAGCTTTCTTT
>many|14|TRBJ1-1|TRBV29-1|TRBD1
CSVDPGRGHGEAFF
TGCAGCGTTGACCCGGGCAGGGGGCATGGTGAAGCTTTCTTT
>many|14|TRBJ2-3|TRBV20-1|TRBD2
CSAVGRERTDTQYF
TGCAGTGCGGTGGGGCGGGAGCGCACAGATACGCAGTATTTT
>NA|17|TRBJ2-1|TRBV18|TRBD2
CASSNLAGQSSYNEQFF
TGTGCCAGCTCAAACCTAGCGGGCCAGAGCTCCTACAATGAGCAGTTCTTC
>few|15|TRBJ2-2|TRBV3-1|NA
CASSQAPPNTGELFF
TGTGCCAGCAGCCAAGCCCCTCCGAACACCGGGGAGCTGTTTTTT